This T cell receptor (beta chain) emerged from a study of shared clonotypes between healthy human individuals. TCRdb's copy holds only in-frame clones and misses some; the assay was immunoSEQ multiplex PCR. The table has 550,000 to 850,000 clones, 55% to 80% seen once. The sequence derives from a young woman in good health. Sequenced sample: memory CD4+ T cells sorted from blood. Subset specified: CD45RA-negative fraction.

CDR3 residues: CASSITPQTYGYTF. The CDR3 DNA reads TGTGCCAGTAGTATTACACCGCAGACTTATGGCTACACCTTC. V usage is TRBV19 and J usage is TRBJ1-2; D gene uncertain. V lost 3 bases and J lost 5, with 13 bases in between. The CDR3 contains 14 residues. The V gene's germline CDR1 is LNHDA and CDR2 SQIVND (reference sequence).